This T cell receptor (beta chain) derives from a study of blood T cells in healthy people across ages. The authors ran a second PCR of about 6 to 11 cycles using a sample-barcoded 5' primer and a J-beta primer mix. MiXCR was run by TCRdb on the 5' RACE reads, yielding one entry per CDR3 protein. The table lists 890,000 or so distinct CDR3 sequences, under 80% of them singletons. The CDR3 contains 14 residues. CDR1 is MNHEY and CDR2 is SVGEGT in the germline V gene. Trimming left V 7 bases short and J 7 bases short, with 17 bases between. This TCR came from a man aged 25 to 40 in good health. The material sequenced was blood. The J gene is TRBJ1-5, the V gene TRBV6-2 or TRBV6-3; possibly TRBD1 for D (5 bases). The CDR3 is CASNNGGARQPQHF. In DNA form, the CDR3 reads TGTGCCAGCAACAACGGGGGTGCAAGGCAGCCCCAGCATTTT.